The sequence of this TCR beta chain was determined in a study of vaccination effects on CD4 cells after COVID-19. Study as a whole: Post-vaccine sample collection fell at a median of 72 days after the second dose.

The CDR3 loop spans 15 amino acids. Germline V gene lookup returns CDR1 MNHEY and CDR2 SVGAGI. Trimming cost V 6 bases and J 6 bases; bases outside gene matches: 11. In regard to this clone: Its antigen is still unknown.

Expansion of antigen-specific CD4+ T cells with viral peptide pools was carried out by the ViraFEST assay before sequencing. Investigators separated out CD4+ T cells once less than 11 days of culture had passed. All participants had two doses of either the BNT162b2 or mRNA-1273 vaccine. The study found no prior SARS-CoV-2 infection in the vaccine recipients, who tested negative for nucleocapsid antibodies. PBMC were cultured at around 1.9 million per well with 10 IU/ml IL-2 and around 9.4 ug/ml peptides. Half-medium exchanges with IL-2 medium took place on days 3 and 7. Clones were read by immunoSEQ multiplex PCR, and TCRdb kept only the in-frame ones, dropping some. This table has some 29,000 clones, roughly 60% appearing once.

This chain joins TRBV6-5 and TRBJ2-4; 7 bases fit TRBD2. This TCR derives from a human donor who received a COVID-19 vaccine. Here the sequenced sample was CD4+ T cells from PBMCs cultured with SARS-CoV-2 spike peptides, taken after COVID-19 vaccination. The CDR3 coding sequence is TGTGCCAGCAGCCTCCGGGGGGAGACGGGAAACATTCAGTACTTC. Amino acid sequence: CASSLRGETGNIQYF.